This record concerns one TCR beta chain sequence. Its antigen remains unknown. These data belong to a study of cytomegalovirus exposure and HLA in healthy donors. Broader study findings: The CMV antigen specificity of three CMV-associated chains was confirmed through in vitro analysis. Prior analysis indicated that the majority of TCR beta V segments exhibited productivity approximately 87% or approximately 30% of the time. Common viral pathogens seemed, in a later analysis, to connect with several of the most significant clusters.

This CDR3 contains 16 residues. Germline V gene data show CDR1 as SGHTA and CDR2 as FQGNSA. Trimming pared 0 bases from V and 1 base from J, leaving 13 bases between. PCR amplification relied on 60 Vbeta primers (plus 13 Jbeta primers). The repertoire was sequenced with immunoSEQ multiplex PCR; TCRdb's copy has only in-frame clones and lacks some. Its listing shows 75,000 to 95,000 clones. The gene calls are TRBV7-2 and TRBJ2-7, with TRBD1 as a possible D gene (5 bases). The clonotype originates from a girl aged 5-17 years in good health and CMV-seropositive. The sample taken for sequencing was PBMCs. This chain's CDR3 is CASSLAGRAASYEQYV. Here the CDR3 DNA reads TGTGCCAGCAGCTTAGCCGGCAGGGCGGCGTCCTACGAGCAGTACGTC.